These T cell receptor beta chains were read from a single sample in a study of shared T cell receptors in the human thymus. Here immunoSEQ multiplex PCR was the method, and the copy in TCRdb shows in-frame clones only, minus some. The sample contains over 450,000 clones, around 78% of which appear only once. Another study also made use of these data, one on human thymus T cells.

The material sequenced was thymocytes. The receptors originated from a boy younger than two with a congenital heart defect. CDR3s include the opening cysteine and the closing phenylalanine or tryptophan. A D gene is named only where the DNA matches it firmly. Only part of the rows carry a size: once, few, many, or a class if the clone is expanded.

CDR3nt: TGCGCCAGCAGTGGCCCCTGGCGGGAAAACAATGAGCAGTTCTTC
CDR3aa: CASSGPWRENNEQFF
j_gene: TRBJ2-1
d_gene: .
v_gene: TRBV10-2
abundance: .

CDR3nt: TGTGCCAGCAGCTTGGGTAGTCGGGGGGACCCCCACACTGAAGCTTTCTTT
CDR3aa: CASSLGSRGDPHTEAFF
j_gene: TRBJ1-1
d_gene: .
v_gene: TRBV5-4
abundance: .

CDR3nt: TGTGCCAGCAGTTTGACAGGGGAAGGAAACACCATATATTTT
CDR3aa: CASSLTGEGNTIYF
j_gene: TRBJ1-3
d_gene: TRBD1
v_gene: TRBV27
abundance: few

CDR3nt: TGCGCCAGCAGCCAAGATAGGGGCAGGGACTTCATGAACACTGAAGCTTTCTTT
CDR3aa: CASSQDRGRDFMNTEAFF
j_gene: TRBJ1-1
d_gene: .
v_gene: TRBV4-3
abundance: .

CDR3nt: TGTGCCAGCAGTTTGGGCCAAGGGCGGGGTGGGTTTCGCACAGATACGCAGTATTTT
CDR3aa: CASSLGQGRGGFRTDTQYF
j_gene: TRBJ2-3
d_gene: .
v_gene: TRBV28
abundance: .

CDR3nt: TGTGCCAGTAGTATTAGGAGGGCCAATCAGCCCCAGCATTTT
CDR3aa: CASSIRRANQPQHF
j_gene: TRBJ1-5
d_gene: .
v_gene: TRBV19
abundance: few

CDR3nt: TGTGCCAGCAGCACCCTCGGCCAGGGGAAATTGAACACTGAAGCTTTCTTT
CDR3aa: CASSTLGQGKLNTEAFF
j_gene: TRBJ1-1
d_gene: .
v_gene: TRBV21-1
abundance: .

CDR3nt: TGTGCCAGCAGCCAAACAGGGGGAGAGCAGTACTTC
CDR3aa: CASSQTGGEQYF
j_gene: TRBJ2-7
d_gene: TRBD1
v_gene: TRBV7-8
abundance: once

CDR3nt: TGTGCCAGTACCCATGGGGGGGGGACCCAGTACTTC
CDR3aa: CASTHGGGTQYF
j_gene: TRBJ2-5
d_gene: TRBD2
v_gene: TRBV19
abundance: few

CDR3nt: TGTGCCAGTACCCCTACCCCCGGGACAGGGTATGAAAAACTGTTTTTT
CDR3aa: CASTPTPGTGYEKLFF
j_gene: TRBJ1-4
d_gene: TRBD1
v_gene: TRBV19
abundance: .

CDR3nt: TGTGCCAGCAGCCCCCTAGAACCCCTCAATGAGCAGTTCTTC
CDR3aa: CASSPLEPLNEQFF
j_gene: TRBJ2-1
d_gene: .
v_gene: TRBV5-4
abundance: .